This section outlines one T cell receptor (beta chain) sequence together with its context. The antigen is not known. This entry comes from a study of T cell repertoires in cytomegalovirus infection. Whole-study context: Well-studied HLA-B-restricted epitopes and recently identified HLA-C-restricted epitopes of CMV were both used in the study. It was the public TCR beta signatures that indicated both CMV infection and matching HLA type.

Study-wide results and caveats: Clonotypes of TCR beta that were HLA-C-restricted and CMV-specific dominated the ex vivo response.

One entry per CDR3 protein, called by TCRdb with MiXCR from the reads. Here the sample spans about 52,000 distinct CDR3 sequences, around a fifth being singletons. This receptor was taken from a human donor in good health (CMV status not recorded). Some clones in this sample may be carry-over from other donors' samples. The sample consisted of CD8+ T cells from cultured PBMCs, taken from culture after CMV antigen stimulation.

Here the CDR3 reads CASSDKRGFGNQPQHF. In DNA, the CDR3 is TGTGCCAGCAGTGACAAACGGGGATTCGGCAATCAGCCCCAGCATTTT. The chain recombines TRBV6-1 with TRBJ1-5; D is unclear. The CDR3 consists of 16 residues. The ends were cut back, 3 bases at V and 2 bases at J, with 14 bases in the middle. The germline CDR1 and CDR2 sequences are MNHNS and SASEGT.